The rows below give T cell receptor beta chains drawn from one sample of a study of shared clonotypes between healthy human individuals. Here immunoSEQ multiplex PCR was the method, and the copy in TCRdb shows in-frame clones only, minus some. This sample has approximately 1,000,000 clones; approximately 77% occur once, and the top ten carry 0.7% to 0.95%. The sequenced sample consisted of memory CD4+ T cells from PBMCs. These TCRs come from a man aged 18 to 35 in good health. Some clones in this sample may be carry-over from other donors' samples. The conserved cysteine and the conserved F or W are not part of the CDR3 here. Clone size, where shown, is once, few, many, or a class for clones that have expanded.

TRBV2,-,ASRQESKGGEQY
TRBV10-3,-,AISESRTGETQY
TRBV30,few,AWRGNSPLH
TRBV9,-,ASSVESGNTEAF
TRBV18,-,ASSGTVPYEQY
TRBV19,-,ASSMVDGRAIEQF
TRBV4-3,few,ASSQSTSGFYEQY
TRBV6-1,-,ASSELQGWTEAF
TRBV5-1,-,ASSLLTGYEQF
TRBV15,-,ATSGRAWDEQF
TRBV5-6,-,ASSYQDLRSSYEQY
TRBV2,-,ASRAMRGGRNTGELF
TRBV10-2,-,ASRATATSSYEQY
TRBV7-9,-,ASSLSGTKGETQY
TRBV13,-,ASSLSQAGYT
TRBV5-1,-,ASSFPTGTGDNIEQF
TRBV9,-,ATLQGTYEQY
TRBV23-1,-,ASSRGFQETQY
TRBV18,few,ASSPTGNLNQPQH
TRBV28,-,ASSLRGASSPY
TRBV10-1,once,ASETGDTHEQY
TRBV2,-,ASSGTGEQPQH
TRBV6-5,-,ASRSDRGTHEQY
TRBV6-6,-,ASRGERTSGLY
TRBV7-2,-,ASSSPLTSGSEQY
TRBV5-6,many,ASSGFSRPGNEQF
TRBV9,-,ASSVRGAYNEQF
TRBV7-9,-,ASSSFSTTDTQY
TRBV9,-,ASSVAVLAEYNEQF
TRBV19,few,ASSLQGELF
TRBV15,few,ATSRYQQGVLRNQPQH
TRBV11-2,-,ASSFSPGKDTQY
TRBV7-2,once,ASSFLVLAGGGTDTQY
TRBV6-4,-,ASSAGTSGTTDTQY
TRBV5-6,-,ASSTRAFSPETQY
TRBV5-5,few,ASSLARDTQY
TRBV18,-,ASSPSQAARGGETQY
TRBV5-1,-,ASSRTDSLEQY
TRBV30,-,AWSVASLYNEQF
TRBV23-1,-,ASSQSQARFGMLVVQPQH
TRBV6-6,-,ASSYSAGGSNEQF
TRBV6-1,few,ASRVGGLSDQPQH